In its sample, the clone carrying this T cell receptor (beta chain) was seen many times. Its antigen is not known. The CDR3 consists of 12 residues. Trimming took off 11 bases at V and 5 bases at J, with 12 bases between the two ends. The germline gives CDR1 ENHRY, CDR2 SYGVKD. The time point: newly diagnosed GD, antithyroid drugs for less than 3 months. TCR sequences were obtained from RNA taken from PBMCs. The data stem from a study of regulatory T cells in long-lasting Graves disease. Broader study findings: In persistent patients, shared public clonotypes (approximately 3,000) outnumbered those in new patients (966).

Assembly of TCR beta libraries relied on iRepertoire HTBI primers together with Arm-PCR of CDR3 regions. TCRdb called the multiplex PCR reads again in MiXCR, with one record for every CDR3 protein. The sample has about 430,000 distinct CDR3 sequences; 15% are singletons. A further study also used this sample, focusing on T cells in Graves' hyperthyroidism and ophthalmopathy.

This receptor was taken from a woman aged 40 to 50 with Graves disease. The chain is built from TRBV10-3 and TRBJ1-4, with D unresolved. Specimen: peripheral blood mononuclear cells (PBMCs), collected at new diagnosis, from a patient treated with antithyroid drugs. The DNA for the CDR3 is TGTGCCGCACAGAGCCCAAATGAAAAACTGTTTTTT. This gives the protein CAAQSPNEKLFF.